The 4 T cell receptor beta chains given below trace back to one sample, sequenced in a study of cytomegalovirus exposure and HLA in healthy donors. PCR employed 60 Vbeta and 13 Jbeta primers. Sequenced by immunoSEQ multiplex PCR; TCRdb stores in-frame clones only, minus some. Of more than 100,000 clones listed, about three quarters are singletons. The material sequenced was PBMCs. The receptor source for this set is a woman aged 30 to 39 in good health and CMV-seropositive.

The V call is TRBV5-6, the J call TRBJ2-2, with 8 bases that match TRBD2. This CDR3 region has 15 residues. With 0 bases clipped from V and 5 bases from J, the junction kept 3 bases outside the gene matches. The V gene's germline CDR1 is SGHDT and CDR2 YYEEEE. The CDR3 loop reads CASSLGGLVTGELFF. The CDR3 DNA reads as TGTGCCAGCAGCTTGGGGGGACTAGTAACCGGGGAGCTGTTTTTT. Using reference TRBV5-6 and TRBJ2-2 for the parts outside the CDR3, the full variable domain is DAGVTQSPTHLIKTRGQQVTLRCSPKSGHDTVSWYQQALGQGPQFIFQYYEEEERQRGNFPDRFSGHQFPNYSSELNVNALLLGDSALYLCASSLGGLVTGELFFGEGSRLTVL.

The V call is TRBV7-2, the J call TRBJ2-6; D possibly corresponds to TRBD1 (5 bases). The length of the CDR3 is 16 residues. Trimming removed 1 base at V and 4 bases at J, with 11 bases between. Per the germline V gene, CDR1 is SGHTA and CDR2 is FQGNSA. The CDR3 loop reads CASSLVSGSGANVLTF. Written as DNA, the CDR3 is TGTGCCAGCAGCTTAGTGTCAGGGTCCGGGGCCAACGTCCTGACTTTC.

This clone has only a few counts. V and J are TRBV5-5 and TRBJ2-5, with 11 positions matching TRBD1. Trimming cost V 2 bases and J 5 bases; bases outside gene matches: 2. Germline-derived CDR1 and CDR2 are SGHKS and YYEKEE (reference sequence). This CDR3 has 14 amino acids. Written as DNA, the CDR3 is TGTGCCAGCAGCTTCCGGGACAGGGGGGAGACCCAGTACTTC. As protein: CASSFRDRGETQYF.

V is TRBV7-2 and J is TRBJ2-3, with 10 bases fitting TRBD2. Unmatched junction bases numbered 9, after V lost 1 base and J lost 2 bases. The CDR3 has 18 residues. Germline CDR1 SGHTA, CDR2 FQGNSA. CDR3 nucleotide sequence: TGTGCCAGCAGCTTAGTGTCTAGCGGGGGCCGCGACACAGATACGCAGTATTTT. Translated: CASSLVSSGGRDTDTQYF.